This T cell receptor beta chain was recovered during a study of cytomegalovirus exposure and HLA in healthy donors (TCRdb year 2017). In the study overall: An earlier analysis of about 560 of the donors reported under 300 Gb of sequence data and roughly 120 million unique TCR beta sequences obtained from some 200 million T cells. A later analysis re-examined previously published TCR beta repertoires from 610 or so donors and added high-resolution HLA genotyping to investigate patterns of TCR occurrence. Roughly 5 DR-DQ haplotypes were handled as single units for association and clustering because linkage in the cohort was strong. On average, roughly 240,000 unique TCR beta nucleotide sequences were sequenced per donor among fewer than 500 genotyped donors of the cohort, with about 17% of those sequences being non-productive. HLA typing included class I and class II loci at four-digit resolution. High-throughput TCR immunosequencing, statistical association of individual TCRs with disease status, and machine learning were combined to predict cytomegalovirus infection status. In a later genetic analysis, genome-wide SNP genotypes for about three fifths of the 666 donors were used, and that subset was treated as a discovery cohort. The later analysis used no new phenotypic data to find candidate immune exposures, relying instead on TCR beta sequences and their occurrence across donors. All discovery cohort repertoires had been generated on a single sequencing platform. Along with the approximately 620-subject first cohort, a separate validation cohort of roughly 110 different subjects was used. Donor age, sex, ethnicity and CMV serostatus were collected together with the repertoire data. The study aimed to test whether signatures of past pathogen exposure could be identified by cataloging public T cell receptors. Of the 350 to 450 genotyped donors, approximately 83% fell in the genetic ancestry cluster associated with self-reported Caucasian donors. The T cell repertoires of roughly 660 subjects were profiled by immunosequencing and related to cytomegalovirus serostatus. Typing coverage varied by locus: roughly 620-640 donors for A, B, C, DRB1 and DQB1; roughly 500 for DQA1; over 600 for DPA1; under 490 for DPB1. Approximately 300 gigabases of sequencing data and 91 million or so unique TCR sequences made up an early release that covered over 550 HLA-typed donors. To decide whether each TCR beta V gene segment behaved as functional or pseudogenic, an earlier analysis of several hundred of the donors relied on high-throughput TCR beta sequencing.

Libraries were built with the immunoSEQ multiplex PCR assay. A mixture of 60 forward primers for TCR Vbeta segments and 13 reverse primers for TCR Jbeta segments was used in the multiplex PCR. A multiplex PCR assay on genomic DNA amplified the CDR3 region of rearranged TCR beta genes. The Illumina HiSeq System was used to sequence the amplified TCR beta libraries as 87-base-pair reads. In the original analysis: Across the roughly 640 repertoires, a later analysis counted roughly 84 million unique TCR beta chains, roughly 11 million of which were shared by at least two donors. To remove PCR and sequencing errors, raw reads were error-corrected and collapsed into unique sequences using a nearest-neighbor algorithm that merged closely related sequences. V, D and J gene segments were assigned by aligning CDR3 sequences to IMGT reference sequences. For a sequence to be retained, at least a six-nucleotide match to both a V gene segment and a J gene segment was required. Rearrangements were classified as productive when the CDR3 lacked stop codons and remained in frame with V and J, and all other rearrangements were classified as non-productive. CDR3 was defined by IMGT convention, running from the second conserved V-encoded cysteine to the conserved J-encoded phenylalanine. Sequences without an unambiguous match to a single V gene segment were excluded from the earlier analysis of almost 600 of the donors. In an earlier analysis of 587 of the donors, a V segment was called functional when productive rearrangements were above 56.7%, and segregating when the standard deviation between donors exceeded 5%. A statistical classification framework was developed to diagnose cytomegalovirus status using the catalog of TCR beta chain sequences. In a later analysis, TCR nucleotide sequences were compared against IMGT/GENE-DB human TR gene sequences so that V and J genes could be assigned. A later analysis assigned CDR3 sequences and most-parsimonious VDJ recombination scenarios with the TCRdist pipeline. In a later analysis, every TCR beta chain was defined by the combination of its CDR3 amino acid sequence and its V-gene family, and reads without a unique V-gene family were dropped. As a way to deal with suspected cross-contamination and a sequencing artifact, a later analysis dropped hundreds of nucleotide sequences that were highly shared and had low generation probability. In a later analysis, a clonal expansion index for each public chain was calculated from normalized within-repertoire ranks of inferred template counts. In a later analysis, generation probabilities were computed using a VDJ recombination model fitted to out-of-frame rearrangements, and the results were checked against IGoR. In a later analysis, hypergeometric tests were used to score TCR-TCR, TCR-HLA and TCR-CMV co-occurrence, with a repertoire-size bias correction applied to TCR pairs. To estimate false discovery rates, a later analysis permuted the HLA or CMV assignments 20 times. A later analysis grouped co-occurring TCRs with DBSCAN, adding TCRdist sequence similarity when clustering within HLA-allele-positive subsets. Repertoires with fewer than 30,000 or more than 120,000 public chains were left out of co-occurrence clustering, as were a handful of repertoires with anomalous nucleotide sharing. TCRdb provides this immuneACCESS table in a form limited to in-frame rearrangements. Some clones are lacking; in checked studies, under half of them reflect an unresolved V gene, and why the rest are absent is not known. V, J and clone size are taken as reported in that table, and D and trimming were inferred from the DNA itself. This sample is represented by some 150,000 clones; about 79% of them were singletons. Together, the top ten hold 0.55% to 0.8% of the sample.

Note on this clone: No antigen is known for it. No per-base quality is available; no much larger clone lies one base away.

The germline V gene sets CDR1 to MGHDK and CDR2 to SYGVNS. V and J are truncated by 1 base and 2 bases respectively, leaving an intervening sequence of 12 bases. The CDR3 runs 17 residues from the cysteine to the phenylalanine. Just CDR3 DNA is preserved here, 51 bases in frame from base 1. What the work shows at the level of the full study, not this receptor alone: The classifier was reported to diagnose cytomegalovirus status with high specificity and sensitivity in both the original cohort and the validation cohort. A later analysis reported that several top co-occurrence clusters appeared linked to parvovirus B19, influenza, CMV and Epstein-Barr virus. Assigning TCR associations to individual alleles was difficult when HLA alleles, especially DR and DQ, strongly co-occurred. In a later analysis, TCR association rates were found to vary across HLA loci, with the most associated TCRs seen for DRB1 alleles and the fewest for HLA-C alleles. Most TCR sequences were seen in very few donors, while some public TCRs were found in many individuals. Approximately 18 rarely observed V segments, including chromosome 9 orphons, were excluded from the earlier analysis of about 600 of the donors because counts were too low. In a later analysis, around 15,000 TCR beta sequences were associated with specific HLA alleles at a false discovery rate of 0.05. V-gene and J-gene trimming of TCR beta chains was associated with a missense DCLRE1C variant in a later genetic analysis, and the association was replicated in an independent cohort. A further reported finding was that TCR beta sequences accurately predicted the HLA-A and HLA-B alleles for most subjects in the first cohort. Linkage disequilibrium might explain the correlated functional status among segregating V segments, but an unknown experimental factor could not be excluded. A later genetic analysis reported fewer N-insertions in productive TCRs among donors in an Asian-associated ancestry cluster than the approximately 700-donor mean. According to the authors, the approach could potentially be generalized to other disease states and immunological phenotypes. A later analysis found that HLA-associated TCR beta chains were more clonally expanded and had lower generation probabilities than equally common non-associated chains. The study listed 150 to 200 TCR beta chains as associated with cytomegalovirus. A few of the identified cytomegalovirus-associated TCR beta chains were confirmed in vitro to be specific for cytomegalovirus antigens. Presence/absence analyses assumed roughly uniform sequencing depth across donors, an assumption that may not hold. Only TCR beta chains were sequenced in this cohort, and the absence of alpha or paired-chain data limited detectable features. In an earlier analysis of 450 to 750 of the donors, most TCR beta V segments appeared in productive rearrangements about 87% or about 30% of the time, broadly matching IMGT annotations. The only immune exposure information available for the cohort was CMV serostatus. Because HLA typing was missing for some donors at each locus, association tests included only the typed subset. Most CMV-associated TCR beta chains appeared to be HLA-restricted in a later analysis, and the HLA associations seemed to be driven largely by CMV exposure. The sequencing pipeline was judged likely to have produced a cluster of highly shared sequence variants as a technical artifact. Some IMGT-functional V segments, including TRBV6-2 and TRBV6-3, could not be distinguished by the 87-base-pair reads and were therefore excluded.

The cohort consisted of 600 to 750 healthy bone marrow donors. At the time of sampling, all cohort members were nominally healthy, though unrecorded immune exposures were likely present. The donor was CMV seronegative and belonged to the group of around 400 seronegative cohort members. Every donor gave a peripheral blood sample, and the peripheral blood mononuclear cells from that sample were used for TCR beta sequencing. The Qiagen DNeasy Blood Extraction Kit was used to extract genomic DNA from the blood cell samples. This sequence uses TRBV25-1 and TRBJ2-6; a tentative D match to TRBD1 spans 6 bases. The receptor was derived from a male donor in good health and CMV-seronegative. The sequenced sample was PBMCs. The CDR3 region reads CASSEFRTDAGANVLTF. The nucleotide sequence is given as TGTGCCAGCAGTGAATTTAGGACAGACGCTGGGGCCAACGTCCTGACTTTC.